The 27 T cell receptor beta chains given below trace back to one sample, sequenced in a study of cytomegalovirus exposure and HLA in healthy donors. Primers included in the PCR were 60 Vbeta and 13 Jbeta primers. Sequencing used immunoSEQ multiplex PCR; TCRdb keeps in-frame clones, though not all of them. The data show roughly 100,000 clones, with roughly 71% seen just once and 2.5% to 3.5% held by the top ten. The sample consisted of PBMCs. These receptors were collected from a male donor in good health and CMV-seropositive.

The sample holds a few counts of this clone. The chain is built from TRBV28 and TRBJ1-2; D might be TRBD1 (6 bases). Germline CDR1 reads MDHEN; CDR2 reads SYDVKM. Trimming shortened V by 4 bases and J by 4 bases, and 10 bases separated the two germline ends. There are 13 residues in the CDR3. The CDR3 DNA is TGTGCCAGCAGTTCCCAGGGGCTCTATGGCTACACCTTC. It specifies CASSSQGLYGYTF.

A few counts support this clone. The rearrangement uses TRBV6-4 and TRBJ2-3, with 7 bases lining up with TRBD2. The germline V gene has CDR1 MRHNA and CDR2 SNTAGT. V lost 0 bases to trimming and J lost 3 bases; unmatched junction nucleotides: 0. The CDR3 covers 14 residues. The CDR3 reads CASSDSRETDTQYF. As DNA, the CDR3 is TGTGCCAGCAGTGACTCGCGGGAGACAGATACGCAGTATTTT.

J is TRBJ2-5 and V is TRBV11-2; unclear D gene. Trimming stripped 5 bases from V and 5 bases from J, with 12 bases between. This CDR3 is 13 amino acids long. Germline CDR1 SGHAT, CDR2 FQNNGV. CDR3 protein: CASSPTGLETQYF. The CDR3 DNA reads TGTGCCAGCAGCCCCACTGGGCTGGAGACCCAGTACTTC. Combining the CDR3 with reference TRBV11-2 and TRBJ2-5 gives the whole variable domain EAGVAQSPRYKIIEKRQSVAFWCNPISGHATLYWYQQILGQGPKLLIQFQNNGVVDDSQLPKDRFSAERLKGVDSTLKIQPAKLEDSAVYLCASSPTGLETQYFGPGTRLLVL.

The chain has TRBV5-1 and TRBJ2-3; TRBD1 matches at 7 bases. Trimming cost V 0 bases and J 0 bases; bases outside gene matches: 1. CDR3 length: 15 amino acids. From germline, CDR1 is SGHRS and CDR2 YFSETQ. The chain's CDR3 is CASSLDRGSTDTQYF. CDR3 coding DNA: TGCGCCAGCAGCTTGGACAGGGGAAGCACAGATACGCAGTATTTT.

The V call is TRBV7-8, the J call TRBJ2-3; 8 positions agree with TRBD1. After removal of 1 base from V and 4 bases from J, the junction contained 7 bases not matched to a gene. This CDR3 contains 16 residues. The germline V gene has CDR1 SGHVS and CDR2 FQNEAQ. Here the CDR3 reads CASSLGVTGVSDTQYF. Here the CDR3 DNA reads TGTGCCAGCAGCTTAGGTGTGACAGGGGTATCAGATACGCAGTATTTT.

The chain combines TRBV11-2 with TRBJ2-7; possible D gene TRBD1, 6 bases. The CDR3 consists of 15 residues. The V and J ends lost 3 bases and 3 bases respectively, with 15 bases between them. CDR1 and CDR2 (germline): SGHAT, FQNNGV. CDR3 coding DNA: TGTGCCAGCAGCTTGTCCGCAGGGGCTATCTACGAGCAGTACTTC. Protein product: CASSLSAGAIYEQYF.

This clone was seen a single time. The genes are TRBV19 and TRBJ1-5; D is possibly TRBD1 (6 bases). The CDR3 totals 14 residues. Germline values: CDR1 LNHDA, CDR2 SQIVND (reference sequence). Trimming pared 1 base from V and 4 bases from J, leaving 8 bases between. The CDR3 sequence: CASSIGQANQPQHF. CDR3 bases: TGTGCCAGTAGTATAGGACAGGCGAATCAGCCCCAGCATTTT.

This clone was recorded only once. The V gene is TRBV18, the J gene TRBJ1-2; TRBD1 matches 10 bases. With V trimmed by 3 bases and J by 1 base, 8 bases remained unmatched. The CDR3 totals 17 residues. CDR1 KGHSH and CDR2 LQKENI come from the germline V gene. The CDR3 DNA reads TGTGCCAGCTCACCCTACCAGGACAGGGGGATTAACTATGGCTACACCTTC. Translating it yields CASSPYQDRGINYGYTF.

The chain joins TRBV2 to TRBJ1-4; TRBD1 aligns across 9 bases. CDR1 and CDR2 (germline): SNHLY, FYNNEI. Trimming removed 8 bases from V and 4 bases from J; junction bases left unmatched: 5. This CDR3 comprises 14 residues. CDR3 nucleotides: TGTGCCAGCGGGGGGACAGGGTTTAATGAAAAACTGTTTTTT. This translates into CASGGTGFNEKLFF.

The V and J genes are TRBV7-2 and TRBJ2-7; 9 bases fit TRBD1. CDR3 length: 14 amino acids. Per germline, CDR1 SGHTA and CDR2 FQGNSA. V trimming: 5 bases; J trimming: 2 bases; junction bases outside the gene matches: 4. The CDR3 protein is CASSKGQGPYEQYF. CDR3 sequence (DNA): TGTGCCAGCAGCAAAGGACAGGGGCCCTACGAGCAGTACTTC. The whole variable domain, filled in from reference TRBV7-2 and TRBJ2-7, reads GAGVSQSPSNKVTEKGKDVELRCDPISGHTALYWYRQSLGQGLEFLIYFQGNSAPDKSGLPSDRFSAERTGGSVSTLTIQRTQQEDSAVYLCASSKGQGPYEQYFGPGTRLTVT.

The chain uses TRBV7-9 and TRBJ1-6; no firm D call. The ends were cut back, 5 bases at V and 10 bases at J, with 12 bases in the middle. Germline CDR1 reads SEHNR; CDR2 reads FQNEAQ (reference sequence). The CDR3 extends over 13 amino acids. Here the CDR3 DNA reads TGTGCCAGCAGCCTCGGGGTGCACTCACCCCTCCACTTT. Protein sequence: CASSLGVHSPLHF.

V is TRBV7-3 and J is TRBJ2-2; D unresolved. The CDR3 is 12 residues long. The ends were cut back, 2 bases at V and 7 bases at J, with 5 bases in the middle. Germline loops: CDR1 SGHTA, CDR2 FQGTGA. CDR3 DNA sequence: TGTGCCAGCAGCTTAGTTAACGGGGAGCTGTTTTTT. It encodes CASSLVNGELFF.

The chain links TRBV29-1 to TRBJ1-5; perhaps TRBD1 as D (6 bases). Germline V CDR1 and CDR2: SQVTM, ANQGSEA. Trimming removed 4 bases from V and 3 bases from J, with 13 bases in between. This CDR3 spans 14 amino acids. The CDR3 DNA is TGCAGCGTTGGGTCAGGGGCACCCAATCAGCCCCAGCATTTT. Its translation: CSVGSGAPNQPQHF.

This clone was seen just once. The J gene is TRBJ1-6, the V gene TRBV7-9; 10 bases are shared with TRBD1. This CDR3 has 14 residues. Germline V gene lookup returns CDR1 SEHNR and CDR2 FQNEAQ (reference sequence). Trimming took 6 bases from V and 8 from J; bases not matched to a gene: 4. The DNA of the CDR3 is TGTGCCAGCAGGGCCGGGACAGGGGATTCACCCCTCCACTTT. The encoded protein is CASRAGTGDSPLHF.

This CDR3 is CASSSGGGGDTQYF. For the CDR3, the DNA is TGTGCCAGCAGTTCGGGAGGGGGAGGGGATACGCAGTATTTT. The chain is built from TRBV28 and TRBJ2-3; 8 positions match TRBD2. The CDR3 extends over 14 amino acids. V was clipped by 4 bases and J by 6 bases; unmatched bases: 6. Per the germline V gene, CDR1 is MDHEN and CDR2 is SYDVKM.

The chain couples TRBV21-1 to TRBJ1-4; the D segment call TRBD1 is taken from the table without a DNA check. TRBV21-1 is annotated as a pseudogene. The CDR3 is made up of 15 amino acids. The CDR3 loop is CASSPRQGLWEKLFF. In nucleotides, the CDR3 is TGTGCCAGCAGCCCCCGACAGGGGTTATGGGAAAAACTGTTTTTT.

The V call is TRBV7-2, the J call TRBJ1-4, with 8 positions matching TRBD1. The CDR3 has 14 residues. The germline CDR1 and CDR2 sequences are SGHTA and FQGNSA. The trim removed 5 bases at V and 7 bases at J, leaving 6 bases unmatched. The CDR3 DNA is TGTGCCAGCAGCCTACAGGGGGGCGGTGAAAAACTGTTTTTT. Its protein is CASSLQGGGEKLFF.

The gene calls are TRBV28 and TRBJ1-1, with no clear D. From germline, CDR1 is MDHEN and CDR2 SYDVKM. Trimming cost V 3 bases and J 1 base, with 9 bases left between them. The CDR3 contains 14 residues. CDR3 coding DNA: TGTGCCAGCAGTTTCTCGTCAGGGAACACTGAAGCTTTCTTT. It translates to CASSFSSGNTEAFF. Based on the CDR3 plus reference TRBV28 and TRBJ1-1, the full variable domain is DVKVTQSSRYLVKRTGEKVFLECVQDMDHENMFWYRQDPGLGLRLIYFSYDVKMKEKGDIPEGYSVSREKKERFSLILESASTNQTSMYLCASSFSSGNTEAFFGQGTRLTVV.

The J gene is TRBJ2-3, the V gene TRBV29-1; 10 positions match TRBD1. This CDR3 has 15 residues. The V and J ends lost 4 bases and 2 bases, in that order; junction bases with no gene match: 6. Germline V gives CDR1 SQVTM, CDR2 ANQGSEA. The CDR3 loop reads CSVAGQGPFTDTQYF. The CDR3 coding sequence is TGCAGCGTTGCGGGACAGGGGCCTTTCACAGATACGCAGTATTTT.

The chain employs TRBV28 and TRBJ2-1, with 8 positions matching TRBD2. From germline, CDR1 is MDHEN and CDR2 SYDVKM. The CDR3 loop spans 15 amino acids. J gave up 9 bases and V 6 bases, and 13 bases lay outside the gene matches. The CDR3 is CASSRTTGGRSEQFF. CDR3 bases: TGTGCCAGCAGCCGCACTACGGGAGGGCGGAGTGAGCAGTTCTTC.

The chain employs TRBV5-1 and TRBJ2-5; 8 positions match TRBD1. The CDR3 has 14 residues. V shed 3 bases and J 4 bases; nucleotides not matched to a gene: 5. Per germline, CDR1 SGHRS and CDR2 YFSETQ. The CDR3 loop is CASSSGQGRETQYF. The CDR3 DNA reads as TGCGCCAGCAGCTCCGGACAGGGAAGAGAGACCCAGTACTTC.

In its sample, this clone was seen once. The chain is built from TRBV5-6 and TRBJ1-5, with TRBD1 matching 7 bases. J was trimmed by 2 bases and V by 2 bases; bases with no gene match: 10. CDR3 length equals 17 residues. Per the germline V gene, CDR1 is SGHDT and CDR2 is YYEEEE. CDR3: CASSFRQGQGGNQPQHF. The CDR3 DNA follows: TGTGCCAGCAGCTTCAGGCAGGGGCAGGGGGGCAATCAGCCCCAGCATTTT.

The CDR3 DNA follows: TGTGCCAGCAGCCAGCCCCAGGACAGGGCTGAAGCTTTCTTT. Translated, it gives CASSQPQDRAEAFF. The chain recombines TRBV28 with TRBJ1-1, with 8 nucleotides matching TRBD1. CDR3 length: 14 residues. Germline lookup yields CDR1 MDHEN and CDR2 SYDVKM. J was trimmed by 6 bases and V by 6 bases; bases with no gene match: 9. Filled out from reference TRBV28 and TRBJ1-1, the complete variable domain reads DVKVTQSSRYLVKRTGEKVFLECVQDMDHENMFWYRQDPGLGLRLIYFSYDVKMKEKGDIPEGYSVSREKKERFSLILESASTNQTSMYLCASSQPQDRAEAFFGQGTRLTVV.

The genes are TRBV6-5 and TRBJ1-2, with D possibly being TRBD1 (6 bases). CDR3 size: 14 residues. Trimming took off 5 bases at V and 4 bases at J, with 14 bases between the two ends. Germline-derived CDR1 and CDR2 are MNHEY and SVGAGI. The CDR3 bases are TGTGCCAGCAGTAAACCGGACAGCCCCTATGGCTACACCTTC. It translates to CASSKPDSPYGYTF.

This rearrangement joins TRBV6-5 to TRBJ2-7, with a possible D match to TRBD1 (5 bases). Trimming took 8 bases from V and 5 from J, leaving 16 bases between them. This CDR3 comprises 13 residues. The V gene's germline CDR1 is MNHEY and CDR2 SVGAGI. The CDR3 sequence is CASQRTRNDEQYF. The CDR3 DNA follows: TGTGCCAGCCAACGGACACGCAATGACGAGCAGTACTTC.

The gene calls are TRBV5-6 and TRBJ1-5; 8 bases are shared with TRBD1. Germline values: CDR1 SGHDT, CDR2 YYEEEE. The CDR3 runs to 16 residues. The V and J ends lost 4 bases and 6 bases, in that order; junction bases with no gene match: 12. The chain's CDR3 is CASSTTQGVGAQPQHF. The CDR3 DNA sequence: TGTGCCAGCAGCACCACACAGGGGGTAGGTGCTCAGCCCCAGCATTTT.

V and J are TRBV27 and TRBJ2-7; the D is unclear. The V end lost 2 bases, the J end lost 5 bases, and 16 bases lay between the germline ends. The CDR3 covers 15 residues. The germline V gene encodes CDR1 MNHEY and CDR2 SMNVEV (reference sequence). The CDR3 is CASSLSLQVLHEQYF. CDR3 nucleotides: TGTGCCAGCAGTTTAAGCCTTCAGGTTTTGCACGAGCAGTACTTC.